This T cell receptor beta chain was found in a study of technical replicates of blood from a handful of donors. V lost 4 bases and J lost 5, with 11 bases in between. Per germline, CDR1 MGHRA and CDR2 YSYEKL. This CDR3 contains 14 residues. TCRdb's copy holds only in-frame clones and misses some; the assay was immunoSEQ multiplex PCR. The data contain approximately 97,000 clones, approximately 95% of them singletons. This chain joins TRBV4-1 and TRBJ2-2; possible D gene TRBD1, 6 bases. Specimen: T cells isolated from PBMCs. The receptor's source is a human donor in good health. DNA of the CDR3: TGCGCCAGCAGCCGACAGGTTGATACCGGGGAGCTGTTTTTT. It encodes CASSRQVDTGELFF.